The 29 T cell receptor beta chains in this list originate from one sample, sequenced in a study of blood T cell repertoires in COVID-19. Libraries were prepared by immunoSEQ multiplex PCR; TCRdb keeps only in-frame clonotypes and omits some of them. This sample has 85,000 to 100,000 clones, with around 79% found just once. What was sequenced was peripheral blood. Every receptor here comes from a human donor in a cohort sampled during active COVID-19.

This chain joins TRBV19 and TRBJ2-1; 9 positions agree with TRBD2. J gave up 10 bases and V 2 bases, and 3 bases lay outside the gene matches. Germline V CDR1 and CDR2: LNHDA, SQIVND (reference sequence). This CDR3 is 13 amino acids long. The DNA of the CDR3 is TGTGCCAGTAGTATAATAGCGGGAGACGAGCAGTTCTTC. It encodes CASSIIAGDEQFF.

The genes are TRBV7-9 and TRBJ2-1; 16 bases agree with TRBD2. Germline CDR1 reads SEHNR; CDR2 reads FQNEAQ (reference sequence). CDR3 length: 17 amino acids. V dropped 4 bases and J dropped 14; count of bases not matched to a gene: 14. The CDR3 protein is CASSSQTGLAGGPSKFF. CDR3 bases: TGTGCCAGCAGCTCACAGACGGGACTAGCGGGAGGGCCCTCGAAGTTCTTC.

The chain joins TRBV25-1 to TRBJ1-3; D is ambiguous. Trimming took 8 bases from V and 2 from J, leaving 10 bases between them. This CDR3 is built from 13 residues. Germline lookup yields CDR1 MGHDK and CDR2 SYGVNS. CDR3 in DNA: TGTGCCAGCGGAGCAGCCACTGGAAACACCATATATTTT. Translated, it gives CASGAATGNTIYF.

V gene TRBV7-9 combines with J gene TRBJ2-1; 11 bases align to TRBD2. The CDR3 has 15 residues. Germline trimming cut 5 bases from V and 9 bases from J; bases unmatched to any gene: 9. Germline CDR1 SEHNR, CDR2 FQNEAQ (reference sequence). CDR3 DNA sequence: TGTGCCAGCAGCCTTCGGACTAGCGGGCCGGCTGAGCAGTTCTTC. This encodes CASSLRTSGPAEQFF.

This clone has ten or more counts. The rearrangement links TRBV6-6 to TRBJ2-2; a possible D gene is TRBD1 (6 bases). The V and J ends lost 7 bases and 4 bases respectively, with 16 bases between them. The V gene's germline CDR1 is MNHNY and CDR2 SVGAGI (reference sequence). The CDR3 consists of 15 residues. CDR3 protein: CASTSRDTGTGELFF. DNA of the CDR3: TGTGCCAGCACCTCCCGGGACACCGGCACCGGGGAGCTGTTTTTT.

The chain couples TRBV29-1 to TRBJ1-2; D is uncertain. V lost 4 bases, J lost 8 bases, and 17 bases lay in between. CDR1 and CDR2 from the germline V gene are SQVTM and ANQGSEA. CDR3 length: 13 amino acids. CDR3 DNA sequence: TGCAGCGTTGTAGTTCTAATACGCGGGGGCTACACCTTC. Its protein product is CSVVVLIRGGYTF.

The genes are TRBV5-6 and TRBJ2-7; 8 nucleotides agree with TRBD1. V shed 4 bases, J shed 2 bases, and the junction held 20 bases outside the gene matches. In germline, CDR1 is SGHDT, CDR2 YYEEEE. CDR3 length equals 19 residues. The CDR3 sequence: CASSQKRRTGYPPTYEQYF. The CDR3 DNA sequence: TGTGCCAGCAGCCAAAAACGGAGGACAGGGTACCCCCCCACCTACGAGCAGTACTTC.

The chain carries TRBV6-2 or TRBV6-3 and TRBJ2-1; 13 bases are a match to TRBD2. V lost 6 bases and J lost 2; bases outside the gene matches: 10. CDR3 length: 18 residues. Germline loops: CDR1 MNHEY, CDR2 SVGEGT. The CDR3 loop is CASSPLRLAGGPYNEQFF. In DNA, the CDR3 is TGTGCCAGCAGCCCATTACGACTAGCGGGAGGCCCCTACAATGAGCAGTTCTTC.

The chain couples TRBV3-1 (or the pseudogene TRBV3-2) to TRBJ2-1, with 10 bases identical to TRBD2. Germline V lookup: CDR1 LGHDT, CDR2 YNNKEL (reference sequence). V trimming: 3 bases; J trimming: 8 bases; junction bases outside the gene matches: 4. CDR3 length equals 14 residues. CDR3 sequence reads: CASSQGLASDEQFF. The CDR3 region has the DNA TGTGCCAGCAGCCAGGGACTAGCGAGCGATGAGCAGTTCTTC.

This sequence joins TRBV10-3 and TRBJ2-3; D may be TRBD2 (6 bases). Germline V gene lookup returns CDR1 ENHRY and CDR2 SYGVKD. CDR3 size: 15 residues. Trimming took off 1 base at V and 2 bases at J, with 10 bases between the two ends. CDR3 protein: CAISELAATTDTQYF. In DNA, the CDR3 is TGTGCCATCAGTGAGTTAGCGGCCACCACAGATACGCAGTATTTT.

The chain carries TRBV5-1 and TRBJ2-7; weak D call: TRBD1 (6 bases). The germline CDR1 and CDR2 sequences are SGHRS and YFSETQ. The CDR3 sequence is 16 residues long. Deletions cut 4 bases from V and 2 bases from J, with 19 bases between. The CDR3 sequence is CASSQITGQSPYEQYF. CDR3 coding DNA: TGCGCCAGCAGCCAGATTACCGGACAGAGCCCCTACGAGCAGTACTTC.

CDR3 sequence: CASSQPPLWYGYTF. CDR3 in DNA: TGTGCCAGCAGCCAACCCCCGCTATGGTATGGCTACACCTTC. The V and J genes are TRBV3-1 (or the pseudogene TRBV3-2) and TRBJ1-2; no clear D. The ends were cut back, 2 bases at V and 5 bases at J, with 12 bases in the middle. This CDR3 contains 14 residues. Germline V gene data show CDR1 as LGHDT and CDR2 as YNNKEL (reference sequence).

The CDR3 DNA sequence: TGTGCCAGTTGGGACAGCCTGAACACTGAAGCTTTCTTT. Encoded protein: CASWDSLNTEAFF. The chain couples TRBV25-1 to TRBJ1-1, with 7 bases fitting TRBD1. Germline CDR1 MGHDK, CDR2 SYGVNS. The CDR3 has 13 residues. Trimming took 9 bases from V and 0 from J; bases not matched to a gene: 4.

This rearrangement joins TRBV3-1 (or the pseudogene TRBV3-2) to TRBJ2-7; D remains ambiguous. The germline V gene encodes CDR1 LGHDT and CDR2 YNNKEL (reference sequence). Trimming pared 4 bases from V and 1 base from J, leaving 11 bases between. The CDR3 sequence is 14 residues long. This CDR3 is CASSPDPQSYEQYF. The CDR3 DNA reads TGTGCCAGCAGCCCAGACCCCCAGTCCTACGAGCAGTACTTC.

DNA of the CDR3: TGTGCCAGCAGCCAAGGGGGGGATTCCGCCTACAATGAGCAGTTCTTC. Protein: CASSQGGDSAYNEQFF. J is TRBJ2-1 and V is TRBV4-2, with D tentatively TRBD2 (6 bases). The CDR3 totals 16 residues. The V gene lost 1 base and the J gene lost 2 bases, with 12 bases spanning the gap. Looked up from germline, CDR1 is LGHNA and CDR2 is YNFKEQ.

The rearrangement uses TRBV20-1 and TRBJ2-3, with TRBD2 identical over 14 bases. J lost 0 bases, V lost 4 bases, and 21 bases had no gene match. Germline CDR1 is DFQATT and CDR2 is SNEGSKA (reference sequence). There are 22 residues in the CDR3. In DNA form, the CDR3 reads TGCAGTGCTACTGAGGACAGGGGGACTAGCGGGAGTATAAGATTGAGCACAGATACGCAGTATTTT. This encodes CSATEDRGTSGSIRLSTDTQYF.

CDR3 in DNA: TGTGCCAGCTCACCATCGGGAGGGGAGAACACTGAAGCTTTCTTT. Translating gives CASSPSGGENTEAFF. V usage is TRBV18 and J usage is TRBJ1-1, with a possible D match to TRBD1 (5 bases). With 2 bases removed from V and 1 base from J, the gap between germline ends came to 11 bases. The CDR3 is 15 residues long. Germline CDR1 reads KGHSH; CDR2 reads LQKENI.

The J gene is TRBJ1-4, the V gene TRBV5-1; the match to TRBD1 covers 7 bases. CDR3 length: 14 amino acids. Germline trimming cut 4 bases from V and 11 bases from J; bases unmatched to any gene: 11. CDR1 and CDR2 (germline): SGHRS, YFSETQ. The CDR3 sequence: CASSVGQEPIKLFF. CDR3 DNA sequence: TGCGCCAGCAGCGTTGGACAGGAGCCGATTAAACTGTTTTTT.

This clone turned up a few times. This chain uses TRBV4-3 with TRBJ2-7, with a weak D call TRBD1 (6 bases). V was cut by 3 bases and J by 4 bases, with 10 bases left in between. Germline CDR1 LGHNA, CDR2 YSLEER. The CDR3 length is 13 residues. The CDR3 protein is CASSQGTSYEQYF. The CDR3 coding sequence is TGCGCCAGCAGCCAGGGGACAAGTTACGAGCAGTACTTC.

The table lists this clone with a count of one. The rearrangement joins TRBV27 to TRBJ2-7, with TRBD1 as a possible D gene (5 bases). The germline V and J ends were trimmed by 3 bases and 0 bases, with 9 bases remaining between them. Germline V lookup: CDR1 MNHEY, CDR2 SMNVEV (reference sequence). There are 14 residues in the CDR3. The CDR3 nucleotides read TGTGCCAGCAGTTTTAGGGGTAGCTCCTACGAGCAGTACTTC. It yields the protein CASSFRGSSYEQYF.

The rearrangement links TRBV2 to TRBJ2-1; TRBD2 is a possible D gene (6 bases). V lost 8 bases, J lost 9 bases, and 17 bases lay in between. CDR1 is SNHLY and CDR2 is FYNNEI in the germline V gene. The CDR3 extends over 13 amino acids. The CDR3 coding sequence is TGTGCCAGCCACACCTCGCGGGACGGTGAGCAGTTCTTC. Its translation: CASHTSRDGEQFF. The full variable domain, its missing parts supplied by reference TRBV2 and TRBJ2-1, is EPEVTQTPSHQVTQMGQEVILRCVPISNHLYFYWYRQILGQKVEFLVSFYNNEISEKSEIFDDQFSVERPDGSNFTLKIRSTKLEDSAMYFCASHTSRDGEQFFGPGTRLTVL.

The chain couples TRBV10-3 to TRBJ2-7, with a weak D call TRBD1 (6 bases). The CDR3 consists of 14 residues. The germline CDR1 and CDR2 sequences are ENHRY and SYGVKD. Trimming pared 10 bases from V and 2 bases from J, leaving 18 bases between. Here the CDR3 DNA reads TGTGCCACCAAAGAGGGGACACGGGCCTACGAGCAGTACTTC. Translating it yields CATKEGTRAYEQYF.

This clone was seen more than once but under ten times. The genes are TRBV7-9 and TRBJ2-7; TRBD2 aligns across 12 bases. The CDR3 has 15 residues. Losses at the gene ends were 5 bases for V and 2 bases for J; bases not matched to a gene: 4. Germline values: CDR1 SEHNR, CDR2 FQNEAQ (reference sequence). This CDR3 is CASSPGTSGPYEQYF. The CDR3 coding sequence is TGTGCCAGCAGCCCAGGGACTAGCGGGCCCTACGAGCAGTACTTC.

The sample holds a few counts of this clone. The V gene is TRBV10-1, the J gene TRBJ2-7, with 7 bases lining up with TRBD2. Trimming cost V 2 bases and J 5 bases; bases outside gene matches: 6. Germline assignment: CDR1 WNHNN and CDR2 SYGVQD (reference sequence). The CDR3 runs 14 residues. The CDR3 here is CASSEAAGSDEQYF. CDR3 sequence (DNA): TGCGCCAGCAGTGAGGCAGCGGGGTCCGACGAGCAGTACTTC.

The chain carries TRBV10-3 and TRBJ2-1; 14 bases agree with TRBD2. Losses at the gene ends were 2 bases for V and 6 bases for J; bases not matched to a gene: 6. The CDR3 length is 17 residues. The germline V gene has CDR1 ENHRY and CDR2 SYGVKD. Here the CDR3 reads CAISERSGTSGSNEQFF. The CDR3 nucleotides read TGTGCCATCAGTGAGCGCAGCGGGACTAGCGGGAGCAATGAGCAGTTCTTC.

This chain joins TRBV3-1 (or the pseudogene TRBV3-2) and TRBJ1-1; 8 nucleotides match TRBD1. V shed 2 bases, J shed 3 bases, and the junction held 2 bases outside the gene matches. This CDR3 is built from 14 residues. Germline V lookup: CDR1 LGHDT, CDR2 YNNKEL (reference sequence). In nucleotides, the CDR3 is TGTGCCAGCAGCCAACAACAGGGGGACACTGAAGCTTTCTTT. The encoded protein is CASSQQQGDTEAFF.

This clone was observed once. The chain carries TRBV7-2 and TRBJ2-5; 10 nucleotides agree with TRBD2. V was pared by 1 base and J by 2 bases, with 10 bases of the junction left unmatched. This CDR3 contains 18 residues. Germline V gene lookup returns CDR1 SGHTA and CDR2 FQGNSA. The CDR3 sequence: CASSLGAAGGLSQETQYF. Here the CDR3 DNA reads TGTGCCAGCAGCTTAGGGGCAGCGGGAGGGCTGTCTCAAGAGACCCAGTACTTC.

The DNA of the CDR3 is TGTGCCAGCAGGAGGAGGTTAAGCAATGAGCAGTTCTTC. It yields the protein CASRRRLSNEQFF. The V and J genes are TRBV27 and TRBJ2-1; maybe TRBD2 (5 bases). This CDR3 contains 13 residues. Germline CDR1 reads MNHEY; CDR2 reads SMNVEV (reference sequence). The V gene lost 6 bases and the J gene lost 6 bases, with 12 bases spanning the gap.

The chain links TRBV19 to TRBJ2-4, with 12 positions matching TRBD2. The V gene end was trimmed by 4 bases and the J gene end by 0 bases; junction bases not matched to a gene: 7. Germline V gives CDR1 LNHDA, CDR2 SQIVND (reference sequence). This CDR3 region has 18 residues. The CDR3 region has the DNA TGTGCCAGTAGTAAAGGACTAGCGGGATCCCTAGCCAAAAACATTCAGTACTTC. Its translation is CASSKGLAGSLAKNIQYF.